This T cell receptor (beta chain) was recorded in a study of a mutant IDH1 vaccine in newly diagnosed glioma. Study summary: Of treated patients, 62.5% were men and 37.5% women, averaging roughly 40 years.

The V and J ends lost 0 bases and 5 bases respectively, with 14 bases between them. CDR3 length: 16 residues. Germline V gives CDR1 SGHRS, CDR2 YFSETQ. Of note for this clone: Its antigen remains unidentified.

Described time point: week 35, safety follow-up. Vaccination used 300 ug of mutant IDH1 20-mer peptide per dose, with topical imiquimod. Clones were read by immunoSEQ multiplex PCR, and TCRdb kept only the in-frame ones, dropping some. The repertoire holds 73,000 or so clones, with 80% to 85% as singletons. The input for sequencing was PBMCs, taken from a glioma patient whose treatment included an IDH1 peptide vaccine. The chain carries TRBV5-1 and TRBJ2-2; D might be TRBD2 (7 bases). The TCR comes from a man aged 18 to 35 with glioma. DNA for the CDR3: TGCGCCAGCAGCTTGGCCGGACTAGGGGGGACCGGGGAGCTGTTTTTT. It encodes CASSLAGLGGTGELFF.